Following are 21 T cell receptor beta chains from one sample sequenced in a study of prognosis after radiotherapy for stage I lung cancer. Amplification of TCR beta CDR3 from genomic DNA used two-round multiplex PCR. Primers targeting each individual TRBV and TRBJ gene were applied in first-round PCR. TCRdb reprocessed the multiplex PCR reads via MiXCR and lists one record per CDR3 protein. Of over 20,000 distinct CDR3 sequences in the sample, about 40% were seen once. This specimen consisted of PBMCs, obtained before or after stereotactic body radiation therapy (not recorded which). The receptors originated from a donor over 45 with non-small cell lung cancer.

Concerning this clonotype: The junction departs from germline at one end; a sequencing error may be responsible. The chain recombines TRBV20-1 with TRBJ2-3; D is perhaps TRBD1 or TRBD2 (5 bases each). From germline, CDR1 is DFQATT and CDR2 SNEGSKA (reference sequence). This CDR3 has 15 amino acids. The CDR3 loop reads CSATTGRSSHRYAIF. CDR3 sequence (DNA): TGCAGTGCTACAACGGGGCGTTCCTCCCACAGATACGCAATATTT.

This clonotype was found many times. This chain connects TRBV7-3 to TRBJ1-5, with D possibly TRBD1 on 6 matching bases. The germline V and J ends were trimmed by 1 base and 0 bases, with 16 bases remaining between them. The CDR3 extends over 18 amino acids. CDR1 and CDR2 (germline): SGHTA, FQGTGA. The CDR3 region is CASSLIARTVISNQPQHF. For the CDR3, the DNA is TGTGCCAGCAGCTTAATCGCCAGGACAGTTATTAGCAATCAGCCCCAGCATTTT. Full variable domain (remainder filled in from reference TRBV7-3 and TRBJ1-5): GAGVSQTPSNKVTEKGKYVELRCDPISGHTALYWYRQSLGQGPEFLIYFQGTGAADDSGLPNDRFFAVRPEGSVSTLKIQRTERGDSAVYLCASSLIARTVISNQPQHFGDGTRLSIL.

This clonotype was observed many times. The CDR3 protein is CASSPGDRGRGDTQYF. Here the CDR3 DNA reads TGCGCCAGCAGCCCAGGGGACAGGGGGCGTGGAGATACGCAGTATTTT. V gene TRBV5-1 combines with J gene TRBJ2-3; 12 nucleotides line up with TRBD1. Unmatched junction bases numbered 8, after V lost 4 bases and J lost 5 bases. CDR3 length equals 16 residues. CDR1 SGHRS and CDR2 YFSETQ come from the germline V gene.

This clonotype has ten or more counts. V and J are TRBV27 and TRBJ2-2, with D possibly matching TRBD1 (5 bases). The CDR3 has 14 residues. Trimming removed 4 bases at V and 6 bases at J, with 12 bases between. In germline, CDR1 is MNHEY, CDR2 SMNVEV (reference sequence). The CDR3 reads CASSSTVGAGELFF. Here the CDR3 DNA reads TGTGCCAGCAGTTCCACGGTAGGGGCCGGGGAGCTGTTTTTT.

This clonotype showed up many times. The chain recombines TRBV20-1 with TRBJ1-5, with 10 bases matching TRBD1. CDR1 and CDR2 (germline): DFQATT, SNEGSKA (reference sequence). V was clipped by 7 bases and J by 2 bases; unmatched bases: 11. This CDR3 has 16 amino acids. The DNA for the CDR3 is TGCAGTGTTCAGACAGGGGGCAATGTAGGCAATCAGCCCCAGCATTTT. As protein: CSVQTGGNVGNQPQHF.

Details on this clonotype: A single base separates this from a much larger clone, so it may be a read error. The rearrangement uses TRBV6-4 and TRBJ2-4; no reliable D call. CDR3 length: 14 residues. Germline loops: CDR1 MRHNA, CDR2 SNTAGT. In nucleotides, the CDR3 is TGTGCCAGTAGTGGTAGCTGGAGCAAAAACATTCAGTACTTC. Residues: CASSGSWSKNIQYF.

With respect to this clonotype: A much larger clone lies one base from this, so it may be a read error. This chain connects TRBV5-8 to TRBJ2-5, with TRBD2 identical over 11 bases. The CDR3 extends over 17 amino acids. From germline, CDR1 is SGHTS and CDR2 YDEGEE. CDR3 in DNA: TGTGCCAGCAGCTTTGTGTTACTAGCGGGAGAGGAAGAGACCCATTACTTC. It codes for CASSFVLLAGEEETHYF.

This clonotype was seen a handful of times. V is TRBV18 and J is TRBJ2-7; TRBD1 is a possible D gene (5 bases). V lost 0 bases and J lost 6, with 9 bases in between. The length of the CDR3 is 13 residues. Germline assignment: CDR1 KGHSH and CDR2 LQKENI. The CDR3 reads CASSPPTAGEQYF. CDR3 DNA: TGTGCCAGCTCACCACCGACAGCCGGCGAGCAGTACTTC.

In this sample, this clonotype turned up a few times. A read error is the likely source, as a far larger clone sits one nucleotide away. V usage is TRBV6-1 and J usage is TRBJ1-2; TRBD1 might be the D (5 bases). There are 15 residues in the CDR3. CDR1 and CDR2 from the germline V gene are MNHNS and SASEGT. Between the trimmed V and J ends, which lost 5 bases and 9 bases, there was a span of 22 bases. The DNA of the CDR3 is TGTGCCAGCAGTTACATCCTATCCGGGGGTGGTTGCTACACCTTC. Translating gives CASSYILSGGGCYTF.

In the case of this clonotype: A far larger clone lies a single base away; this is likely a read error. V and J are TRBV2 and TRBJ2-3; possible D gene TRBD1, 6 bases. CDR3 length: 12 residues. The germline V gene has CDR1 SNHLY and CDR2 FYNNEI. The CDR3 loop reads CASSPQGDTKYF. The CDR3, as DNA: TGTGCCAGCAGCCCACAGGGCGATACGAAGTATTTT.

This clonotype was seen ten or more times. The rearrangement links TRBV4-2 to TRBJ1-5, with D unresolved. The CDR3 is made up of 16 amino acids. V shed 0 bases and J shed 6 bases, with 15 bases lying between them. Germline V gives CDR1 LGHNA, CDR2 YNFKEQ. The CDR3 DNA reads as TGTGCCAGCAGCCAAGATGGTAACAGCGCTGGTCAGCCCCAGCATTTT. Its translation: CASSQDGNSAGQPQHF.

Points on this clonotype: A read error may be the cause here, since a much bigger clone is one base away. As DNA, the CDR3 is TGTGCCAGCAGCACAGGGTTTGGGGAGAACACTGAAGCTTTCTTT. Its translation: CASSTGFGENTEAFF. The rearrangement links TRBV11-3 to TRBJ1-1; a possible D gene is TRBD1 (6 bases). CDR1 and CDR2 (germline): SGHNT, YENEEA. CDR3 length equals 15 residues. V was pared by 5 bases and J by 1 base, with 14 bases between.

In its sample, this clonotype was seen many times. This rearrangement joins TRBV20-1 to TRBJ2-5; D possibly corresponds to TRBD1 (5 bases). V was trimmed by 0 bases and J by 0 bases, leaving 14 bases between them. CDR3 size: 16 residues. The V gene's germline CDR1 is DFQATT and CDR2 SNEGSKA (reference sequence). CDR3 sequence reads: CSARDLGKGYQETQYF. Here the CDR3 DNA reads TGCAGTGCTAGAGATTTGGGGAAGGGGTACCAAGAGACCCAGTACTTC.

In this sample, this clonotype turned up many times. The CDR3 DNA sequence: TGTGCCAGCAGCTTAGCCCTCGCGGATACGCAGTATTTT. This translates into CASSLALADTQYF. The rearrangement links TRBV7-9 to TRBJ2-3; D remains ambiguous. Germline-derived CDR1 and CDR2 are SEHNR and FQNEAQ (reference sequence). This CDR3 has 13 residues. The germline V and J ends were trimmed by 0 bases and 6 bases, with 7 bases remaining between them. Full variable domain (missing parts from reference TRBV7-9 and TRBJ2-3): DTGVSQNPRHKITKRGQNVTFRCDPISEHNRLYWYRQTLGQGPEFLTYFQNEAQLEKSRLLSDRFSAERPKGSFSTLEIQRTEQGDSAMYLCASSLALADTQYFGPGTRLTVL.

This clonotype was observed at least ten times. The chain carries TRBV30 and TRBJ2-7, with TRBD1 as a possible D gene (5 bases). Germline CDR1 is GTSNPN and CDR2 is SVGIG (reference sequence). The CDR3 has 11 amino acids. V gave up 2 bases and J gave up 7 bases, with 9 bases separating them. CDR3 DNA sequence: TGTGCCTGGAGTACAGGTATAGAGCAGTACTTC. Translation gives CAWSTGIEQYF.

This clonotype was seen ten or more times. The V gene is TRBV5-1, the J gene TRBJ2-7, with D perhaps TRBD1 (6 bases). The germline V gene has CDR1 SGHRS and CDR2 YFSETQ. The CDR3 has 12 amino acids. V was shortened by 2 bases and J by 5 bases, with 8 bases between the two germline ends. The CDR3 coding sequence is TGCGCCAGCAGCTTCGGACAGAACGAGCAGTACTTC. Its protein is CASSFGQNEQYF. The entire variable domain, with the rest obtained from reference TRBV5-1 and TRBJ2-7, is as follows: KAGVTQTPRYLIKTRGQQVTLSCSPISGHRSVSWYQQTPGQGLQFLFEYFSETQRNKGNFPGRFSGRQFSNSRSEMNVSTLELGDSALYLCASSFGQNEQYFGPGTRLTVT.

Ten or more counts support this clonotype. The chain uses TRBV10-3 and TRBJ1-3; D is undetermined. Germline CDR1 is ENHRY and CDR2 is SYGVKD. V was trimmed by 3 bases and J by 0 bases, leaving 12 bases between them. CDR3 size: 16 residues. CDR3 DNA: TGTGCCATCAGTGATATAATTTCCAGCTCTGGAAACACCATATATTTT. Translation gives CAISDIISSSGNTIYF.

This clonotype occurred many times. The CDR3 loop is CASSPFTGVGTEAFF. CDR3 sequence (DNA): TGTGCCAGCAGTCCGTTCACAGGGGTGGGAACTGAAGCTTTCTTT. The chain links TRBV5-5 to TRBJ1-1; TRBD1 aligns across 7 bases. Germline V lookup: CDR1 SGHKS, CDR2 YYEKEE (reference sequence). Germline trimming cut 5 bases from V and 5 bases from J; bases unmatched to any gene: 12. The CDR3 is 15 residues long. Looking up the rest from reference TRBV5-5 and TRBJ1-1 gives the full variable domain: DAGVTQSPTHLIKTRGQQVTLRCSPISGHKSVSWYQQVLGQGPQFIFQYYEKEERGRGNFPDRFSARQFPNYSSELNVNALLLGDSALYLCASSPFTGVGTEAFFGQGTRLTVV.

V gene TRBV7-9 combines with J gene TRBJ1-2; D not resolved. The V and J ends lost 2 bases and 0 bases respectively, with 4 bases between them. The CDR3 loop spans 13 amino acids. Germline values: CDR1 SEHNR, CDR2 FQNEAQ (reference sequence). DNA of the CDR3: TGTGCCAGCAGCTTAAACCCTAACTATGGCTACACCTTC. This translates into CASSLNPNYGYTF.

This clonotype has a handful of counts. J is TRBJ1-6 and V is TRBV27; D perhaps matches TRBD1 (5 bases). This CDR3 comprises 12 residues. CDR1 MNHEY and CDR2 SMNVEV come from the germline V gene (reference sequence). Trimming took off 8 bases at V and 7 bases at J, with 9 bases between the two ends. CDR3 region: CASGRGNSPLHF. DNA of the CDR3: TGTGCCAGCGGACGGGGGAATTCACCCCTCCACTTT.

This clonotype showed up many times. The V and J genes are TRBV7-9 and TRBJ2-5; the match to TRBD1 covers 10 bases. CDR3 size: 16 residues. CDR1 and CDR2 (germline): SEHNR, FQNEAQ (reference sequence). V lost 2 bases to trimming and J lost 4 bases; unmatched junction nucleotides: 7. The chain's CDR3 is CASSLILGQGRETQYF. The CDR3 DNA sequence: TGTGCCAGCAGCTTAATTCTGGGACAGGGGAGAGAGACCCAGTACTTC.